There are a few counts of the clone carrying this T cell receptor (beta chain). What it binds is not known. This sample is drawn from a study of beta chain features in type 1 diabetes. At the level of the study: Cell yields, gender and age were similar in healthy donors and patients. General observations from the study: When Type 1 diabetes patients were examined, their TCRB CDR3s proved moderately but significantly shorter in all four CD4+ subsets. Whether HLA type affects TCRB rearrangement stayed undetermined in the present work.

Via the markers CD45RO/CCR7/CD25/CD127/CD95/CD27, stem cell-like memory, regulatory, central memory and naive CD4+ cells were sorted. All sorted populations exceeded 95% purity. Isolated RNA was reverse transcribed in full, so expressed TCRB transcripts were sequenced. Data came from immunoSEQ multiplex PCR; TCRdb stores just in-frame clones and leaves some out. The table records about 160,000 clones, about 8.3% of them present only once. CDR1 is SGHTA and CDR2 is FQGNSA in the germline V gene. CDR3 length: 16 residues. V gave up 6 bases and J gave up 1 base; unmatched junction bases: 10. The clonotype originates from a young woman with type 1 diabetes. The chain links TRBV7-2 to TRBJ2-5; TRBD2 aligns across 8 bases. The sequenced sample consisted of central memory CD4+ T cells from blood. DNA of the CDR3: TGTGCCAGCAGTGTAAGCGGGAGATGGGGCCAAGAGACCCAGTACTTC. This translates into CASSVSGRWGQETQYF.